The clone carrying this TCR beta chain showed up just once. Per the original methods: Using reference gene primer amplification, nucleated cell counts were estimated. The data were produced by immunoSEQ multiplex PCR, yet TCRdb's version contains in-frame clones alone and is incomplete. The V and J calls and clone size are taken from that table; D and trimming were inferred from the DNA. The sample includes about 260,000 clones, roughly 87% of them seen just once. The source of the sample is a study of blood T cell repertoires in COVID-19. In the study overall: Italy, Spain and the United States were the sources of the convalescent and acute COVID-19 samples. Nucleic acid was either cDNA or gDNA, and it came from T cells, B-cell-depleted T cells, or PBMCs.

The CDR3 has 17 amino acids. This rearrangement joins TRBV21-1 to TRBJ1-3; TRBD1 was called by the table and not checked on the DNA. TRBV21-1 is designated a pseudogene. The TCR originated in a human donor in a cohort sampled during active COVID-19. The sample taken for sequencing was peripheral blood. CDR3 nucleotide sequence: TGTGCCAGCAGCATAGCGGGACAGCGGGTCGTTAGAAACACCATATATTTT. Residues: CASSIAGQRVVRNTIYF.